This T cell receptor beta chain was identified during a study of CD8+CD57+ T cells in acquired aplastic anemia. General observations from the study: Patients and controls were found to share over 25 CD8+ CDR3 sequences.

Patients chosen for sequencing had CD8+CD57+ cells that had expanded, as shown by flow cytometry. The junction had 10 bases not matched to a gene; V was cut back by 5 bases and J by 5 bases. The CDR3 is made up of 15 amino acids. Germline V gene data show CDR1 as SGHNT and CDR2 as YYREEE (reference sequence). As to this clonotype: Its antigen is undetermined.

Genomic DNA was employed as the template in profiling TCR beta VDJ and CDR3. Using its own MiXCR run on the reads, TCRdb lists one record per CDR3 protein. Here the sample spans around 150,000 distinct CDR3 sequences, 60% to 80% being singletons. Material: sorted CD4+, CD8+, or CD8+CD57+ T cells (not recorded which) from PBMCs. This rearrangement joins TRBV5-4 to TRBJ1-1; 9 positions match TRBD1. The receptor was isolated from a human donor with aplastic anemia. The CDR3 reads CASRAGTGFATEAFF. The DNA for the CDR3 is TGTGCCAGCAGGGCCGGGACAGGGTTTGCGACTGAAGCTTTCTTT.